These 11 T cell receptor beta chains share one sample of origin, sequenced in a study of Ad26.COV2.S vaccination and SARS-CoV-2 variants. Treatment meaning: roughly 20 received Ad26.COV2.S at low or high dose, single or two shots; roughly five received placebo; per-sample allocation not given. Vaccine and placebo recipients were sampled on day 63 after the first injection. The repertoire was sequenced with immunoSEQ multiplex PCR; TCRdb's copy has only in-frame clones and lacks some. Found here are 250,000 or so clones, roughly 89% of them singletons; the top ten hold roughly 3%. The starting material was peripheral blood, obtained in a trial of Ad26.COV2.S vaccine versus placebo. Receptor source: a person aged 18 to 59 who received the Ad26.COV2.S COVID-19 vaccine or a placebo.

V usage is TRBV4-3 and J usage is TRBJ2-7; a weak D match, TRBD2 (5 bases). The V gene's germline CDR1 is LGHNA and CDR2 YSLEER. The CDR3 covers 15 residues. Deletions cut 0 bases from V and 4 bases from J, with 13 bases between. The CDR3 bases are TGCGCCAGCAGCCAAGATTTGGGAGAAGGGTACGAGCAGTACGTC. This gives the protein CASSQDLGEGYEQYV.

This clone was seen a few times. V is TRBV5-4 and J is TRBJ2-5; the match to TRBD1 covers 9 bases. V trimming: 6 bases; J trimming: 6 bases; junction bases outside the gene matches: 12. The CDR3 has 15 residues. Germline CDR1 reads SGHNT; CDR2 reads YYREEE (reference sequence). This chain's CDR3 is CASTQAGTGSQTQYF. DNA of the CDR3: TGTGCCAGCACCCAAGCCGGGACAGGGAGCCAGACCCAGTACTTC.

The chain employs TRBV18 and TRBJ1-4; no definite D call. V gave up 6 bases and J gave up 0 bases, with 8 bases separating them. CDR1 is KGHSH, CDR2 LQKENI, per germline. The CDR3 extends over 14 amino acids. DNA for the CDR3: TGTGCCAGCTCCCAACGCGCAACTAATGAAAAACTGTTTTTT. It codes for CASSQRATNEKLFF.

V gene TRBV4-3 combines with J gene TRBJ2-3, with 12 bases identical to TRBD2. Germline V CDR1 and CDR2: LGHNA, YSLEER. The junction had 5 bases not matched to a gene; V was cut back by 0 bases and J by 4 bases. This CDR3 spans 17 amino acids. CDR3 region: CASSQDGPSGGADTQYF. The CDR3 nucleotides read TGCGCCAGCAGCCAAGATGGCCCTAGCGGGGGGGCAGATACGCAGTATTTT.

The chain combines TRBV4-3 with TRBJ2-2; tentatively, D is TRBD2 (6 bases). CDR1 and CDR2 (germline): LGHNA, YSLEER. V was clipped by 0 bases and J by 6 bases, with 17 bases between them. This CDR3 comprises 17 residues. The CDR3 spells CASSQDGFWEEPGELFF. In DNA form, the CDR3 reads TGCGCCAGCAGCCAAGACGGCTTCTGGGAGGAGCCCGGGGAGCTGTTTTTT.

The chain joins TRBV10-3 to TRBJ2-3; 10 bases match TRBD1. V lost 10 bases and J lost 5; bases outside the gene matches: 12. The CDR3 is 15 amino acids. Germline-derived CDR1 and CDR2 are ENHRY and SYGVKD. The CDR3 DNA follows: TGTGCCAACTTGACAGGGGGCGCCGCTAAAGATACGCAGTATTTT. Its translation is CANLTGGAAKDTQYF.

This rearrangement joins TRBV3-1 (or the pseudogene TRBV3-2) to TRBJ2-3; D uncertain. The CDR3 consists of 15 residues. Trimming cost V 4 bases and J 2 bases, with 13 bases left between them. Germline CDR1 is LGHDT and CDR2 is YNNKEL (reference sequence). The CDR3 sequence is CASSRPTIPTDTQYF. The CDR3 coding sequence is TGTGCCAGCAGCCGCCCCACCATCCCCACAGATACGCAGTATTTT.

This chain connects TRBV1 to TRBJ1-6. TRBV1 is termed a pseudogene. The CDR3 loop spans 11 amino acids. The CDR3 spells CTSSPPSPLHF. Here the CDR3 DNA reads TGCACCAGCAGCCCTCCTTCACCCCTCCACTTT.

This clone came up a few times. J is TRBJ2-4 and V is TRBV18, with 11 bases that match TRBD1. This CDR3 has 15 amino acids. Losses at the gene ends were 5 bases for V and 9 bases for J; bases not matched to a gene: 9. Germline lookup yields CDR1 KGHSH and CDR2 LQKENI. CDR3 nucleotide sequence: TGTGCCAGCTCAACAGGACAGGGGGCGCTGGCCATTCAGTACTTC. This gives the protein CASSTGQGALAIQYF.

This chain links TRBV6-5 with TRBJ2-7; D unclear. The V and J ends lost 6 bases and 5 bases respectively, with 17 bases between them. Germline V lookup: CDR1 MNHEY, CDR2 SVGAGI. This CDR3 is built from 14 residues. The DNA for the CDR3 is TGTGCCAGCAGCCGACTTGACCAAATCCACGAGCAGTACGTC. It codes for CASSRLDQIHEQYV.

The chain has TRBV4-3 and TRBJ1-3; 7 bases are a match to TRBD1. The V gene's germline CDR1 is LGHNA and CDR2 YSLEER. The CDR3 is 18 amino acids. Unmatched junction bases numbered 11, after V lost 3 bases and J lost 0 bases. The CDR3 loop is CASSQEGQEIFSGNTIYF. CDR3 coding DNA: TGCGCCAGCAGCCAGGAAGGACAGGAGATTTTCTCTGGAAACACCATATATTTT.